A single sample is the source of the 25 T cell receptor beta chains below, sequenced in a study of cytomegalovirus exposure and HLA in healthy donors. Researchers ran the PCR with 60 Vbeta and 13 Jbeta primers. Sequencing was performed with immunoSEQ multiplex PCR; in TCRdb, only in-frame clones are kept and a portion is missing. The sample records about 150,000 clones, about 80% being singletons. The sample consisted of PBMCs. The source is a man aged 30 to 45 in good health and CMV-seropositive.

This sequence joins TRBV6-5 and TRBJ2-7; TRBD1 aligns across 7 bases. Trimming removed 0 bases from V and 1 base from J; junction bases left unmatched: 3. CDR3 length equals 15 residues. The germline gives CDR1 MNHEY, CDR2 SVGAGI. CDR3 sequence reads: CASSYSKQGSYEQYF. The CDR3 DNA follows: TGTGCCAGCAGTTACTCGAAACAGGGGTCCTACGAGCAGTACTTC.

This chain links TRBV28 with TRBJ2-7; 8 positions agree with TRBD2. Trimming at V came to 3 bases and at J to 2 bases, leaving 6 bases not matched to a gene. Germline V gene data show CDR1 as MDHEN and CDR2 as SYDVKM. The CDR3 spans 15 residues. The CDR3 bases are TGTGCCAGCAGTTTTGCGGGACTAGGGACCTACGAGCAGTACTTC. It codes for CASSFAGLGTYEQYF.

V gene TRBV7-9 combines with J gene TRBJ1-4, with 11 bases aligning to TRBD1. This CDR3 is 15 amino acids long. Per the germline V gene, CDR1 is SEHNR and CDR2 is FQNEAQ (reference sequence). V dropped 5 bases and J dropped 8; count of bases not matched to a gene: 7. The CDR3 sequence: CASSRSGTGGEKLFF. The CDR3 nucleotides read TGTGCCAGCAGCCGGTCCGGGACAGGGGGAGAAAAACTGTTTTTT. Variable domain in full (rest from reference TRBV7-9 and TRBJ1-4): DTGVSQNPRHKITKRGQNVTFRCDPISEHNRLYWYRQTLGQGPEFLTYFQNEAQLEKSRLLSDRFSAERPKGSFSTLEIQRTEQGDSAMYLCASSRSGTGGEKLFFGSGTQLSVL.

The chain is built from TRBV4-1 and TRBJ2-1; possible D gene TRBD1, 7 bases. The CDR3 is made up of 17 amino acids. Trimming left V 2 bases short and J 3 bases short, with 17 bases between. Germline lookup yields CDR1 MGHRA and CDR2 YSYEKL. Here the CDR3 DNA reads TGCGCCAGCAGCCAACGCTCTCTCCAGGGGGGCTACAATGAGCAGTTCTTC. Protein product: CASSQRSLQGGYNEQFF.

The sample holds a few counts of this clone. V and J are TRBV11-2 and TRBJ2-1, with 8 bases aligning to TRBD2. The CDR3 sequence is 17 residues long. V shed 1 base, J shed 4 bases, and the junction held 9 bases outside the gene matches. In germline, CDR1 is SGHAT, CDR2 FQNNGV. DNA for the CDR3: TGTGCCAGCAGCTTAGCGGGGGGGACTAACTATTACAATGAGCAGTTCTTC. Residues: CASSLAGGTNYYNEQFF. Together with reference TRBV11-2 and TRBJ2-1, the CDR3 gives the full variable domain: EAGVAQSPRYKIIEKRQSVAFWCNPISGHATLYWYQQILGQGPKLLIQFQNNGVVDDSQLPKDRFSAERLKGVDSTLKIQPAKLEDSAVYLCASSLAGGTNYYNEQFFGPGTRLTVL.

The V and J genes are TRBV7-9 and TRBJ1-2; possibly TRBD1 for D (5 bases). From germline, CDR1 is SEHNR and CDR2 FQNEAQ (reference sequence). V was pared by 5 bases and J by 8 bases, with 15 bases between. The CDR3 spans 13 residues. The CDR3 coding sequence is TGTGCCAGCAGCGGCTCGGGACTTAAGGGCTACACCTTC. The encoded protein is CASSGSGLKGYTF. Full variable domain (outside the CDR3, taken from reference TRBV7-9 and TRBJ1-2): DTGVSQNPRHKITKRGQNVTFRCDPISEHNRLYWYRQTLGQGPEFLTYFQNEAQLEKSRLLSDRFSAERPKGSFSTLEIQRTEQGDSAMYLCASSGSGLKGYTFGSGTRLTVV.

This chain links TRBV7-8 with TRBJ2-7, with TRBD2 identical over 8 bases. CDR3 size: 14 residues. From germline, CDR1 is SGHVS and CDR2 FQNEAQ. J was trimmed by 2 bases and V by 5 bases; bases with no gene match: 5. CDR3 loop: CASSPGGEPYEQYF. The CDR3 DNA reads TGTGCCAGCAGCCCCGGGGGGGAACCCTACGAGCAGTACTTC.

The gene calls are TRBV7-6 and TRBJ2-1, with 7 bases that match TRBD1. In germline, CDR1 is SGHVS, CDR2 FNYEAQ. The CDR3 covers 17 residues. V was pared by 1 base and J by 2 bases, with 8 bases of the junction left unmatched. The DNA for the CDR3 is TGTGCCAGCAGCTTAGAACAGGGGAAGTCTCCCTACAATGAGCAGTTCTTC. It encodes CASSLEQGKSPYNEQFF.

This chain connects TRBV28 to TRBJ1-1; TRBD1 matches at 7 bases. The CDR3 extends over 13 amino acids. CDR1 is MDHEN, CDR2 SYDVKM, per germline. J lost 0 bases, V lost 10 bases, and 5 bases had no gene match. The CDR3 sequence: CATKGQLNTEAFF. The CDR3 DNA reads TGTGCCACCAAGGGACAGTTGAACACTGAAGCTTTCTTT.

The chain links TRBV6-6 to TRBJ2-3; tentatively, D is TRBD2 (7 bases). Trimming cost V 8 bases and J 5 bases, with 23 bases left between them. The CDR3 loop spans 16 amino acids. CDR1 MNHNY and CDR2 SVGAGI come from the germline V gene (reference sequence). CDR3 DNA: TGTGCCAGCGGCCGGAGGGGGGGCTGGATTGAAGATACGCAGTATTTT. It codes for CASGRRGGWIEDTQYF.

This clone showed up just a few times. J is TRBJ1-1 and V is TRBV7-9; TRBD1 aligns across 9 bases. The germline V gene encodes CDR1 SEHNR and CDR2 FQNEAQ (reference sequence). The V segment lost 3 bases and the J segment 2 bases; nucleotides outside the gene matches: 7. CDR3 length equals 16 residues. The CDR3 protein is CASSFYRTGGNTEAFF. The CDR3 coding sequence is TGTGCCAGCAGCTTCTACCGTACAGGGGGCAACACTGAAGCTTTCTTT.

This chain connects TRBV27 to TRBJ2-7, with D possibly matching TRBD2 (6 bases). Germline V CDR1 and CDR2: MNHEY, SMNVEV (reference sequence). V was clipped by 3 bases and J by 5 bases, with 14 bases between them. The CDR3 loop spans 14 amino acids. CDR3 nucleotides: TGTGCCAGCAGTTTCATCACTAGCTTCCACGAGCAGTACTTC. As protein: CASSFITSFHEQYF.

CDR3 residues: CGPASRTDTQYF. DNA for the CDR3: TGTGGGCCTGCCTCACGCACAGATACGCAGTATTTT. The V call is TRBV27, the J call TRBJ2-3; D is uncertain. The length of the CDR3 is 12 residues. The germline V gene has CDR1 MNHEY and CDR2 SMNVEV (reference sequence).

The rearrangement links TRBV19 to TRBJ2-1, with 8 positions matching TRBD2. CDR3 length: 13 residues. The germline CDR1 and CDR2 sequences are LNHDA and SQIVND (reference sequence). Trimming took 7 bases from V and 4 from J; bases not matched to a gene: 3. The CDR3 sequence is CASTTSDYNEQFF. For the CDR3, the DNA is TGTGCCAGTACGACTAGCGATTACAATGAGCAGTTCTTC. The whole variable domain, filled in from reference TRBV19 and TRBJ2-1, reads DGGITQSPKYLFRKEGQNVTLSCEQNLNHDAMYWYRQDPGQGLRLIYYSQIVNDFQKGDIAEGYSVSREKKESFPLTVTSAQKNPTAFYLCASTTSDYNEQFFGPGTRLTVL.

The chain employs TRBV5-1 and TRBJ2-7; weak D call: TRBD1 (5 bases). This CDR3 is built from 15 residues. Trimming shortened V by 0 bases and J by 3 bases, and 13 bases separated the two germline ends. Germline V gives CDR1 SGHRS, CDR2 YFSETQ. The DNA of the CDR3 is TGCGCCAGCAGCTTGGTCACAGGTTTTGACTACGAGCAGTACTTC. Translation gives CASSLVTGFDYEQYF.

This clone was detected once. This CDR3 is CASSLRSGSVYEQYF. For the CDR3, the DNA is TGTGCCAGCAGCCTCCGGAGCGGGAGCGTCTACGAGCAGTACTTC. The J gene is TRBJ2-7, the V gene TRBV7-9; TRBD2 agrees at 8 bases. Germline V gives CDR1 SEHNR, CDR2 FQNEAQ (reference sequence). The CDR3 runs 15 residues. J was trimmed by 3 bases and V by 5 bases; bases with no gene match: 9.

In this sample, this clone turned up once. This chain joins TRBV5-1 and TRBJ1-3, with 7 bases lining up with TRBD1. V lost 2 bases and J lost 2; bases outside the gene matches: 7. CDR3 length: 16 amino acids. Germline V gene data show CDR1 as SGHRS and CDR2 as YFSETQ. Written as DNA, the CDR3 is TGCGCCAGCAGCTTAACCGACAGGGCCGCTGGAAACACCATATATTTT. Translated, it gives CASSLTDRAAGNTIYF.

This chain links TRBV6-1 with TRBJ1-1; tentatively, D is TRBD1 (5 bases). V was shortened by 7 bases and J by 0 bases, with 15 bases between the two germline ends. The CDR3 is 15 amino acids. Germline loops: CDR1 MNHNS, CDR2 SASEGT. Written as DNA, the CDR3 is TGTGCCAGCACAACTCTGGGGGGAATGAACACTGAAGCTTTCTTT. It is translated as CASTTLGGMNTEAFF.

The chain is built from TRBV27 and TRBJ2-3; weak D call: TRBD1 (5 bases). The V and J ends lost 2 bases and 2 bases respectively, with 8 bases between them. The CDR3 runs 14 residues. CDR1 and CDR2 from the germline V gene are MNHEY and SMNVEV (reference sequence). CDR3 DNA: TGTGCCAGCAGTTTACGACAGCCCACAGATACGCAGTATTTT. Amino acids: CASSLRQPTDTQYF.

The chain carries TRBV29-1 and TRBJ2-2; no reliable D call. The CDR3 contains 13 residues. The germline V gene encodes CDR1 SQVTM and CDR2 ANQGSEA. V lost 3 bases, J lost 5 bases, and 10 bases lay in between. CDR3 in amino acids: CSVDGPETGELFF. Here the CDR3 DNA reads TGCAGCGTTGATGGCCCTGAAACCGGGGAGCTGTTTTTT.

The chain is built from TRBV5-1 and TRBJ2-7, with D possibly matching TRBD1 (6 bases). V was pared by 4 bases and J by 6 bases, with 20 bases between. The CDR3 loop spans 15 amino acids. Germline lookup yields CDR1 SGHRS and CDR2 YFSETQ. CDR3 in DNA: TGCGCCAGCAGCAACACCGCGGCAAGGGGGTTCGAGCAGTACTTC. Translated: CASSNTAARGFEQYF.

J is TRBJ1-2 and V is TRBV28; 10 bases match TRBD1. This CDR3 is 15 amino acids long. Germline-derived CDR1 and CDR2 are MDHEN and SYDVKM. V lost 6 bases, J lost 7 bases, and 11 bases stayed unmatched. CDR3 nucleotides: TGTGCCAGCAGAGAGACAGGGGGCGCAGGGGCTGGCTACACCTTC. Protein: CASRETGGAGAGYTF.

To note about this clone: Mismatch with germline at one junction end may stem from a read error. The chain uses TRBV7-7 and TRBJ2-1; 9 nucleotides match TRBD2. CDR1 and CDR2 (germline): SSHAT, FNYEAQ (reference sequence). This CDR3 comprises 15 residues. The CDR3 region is CASSLDLAGNNEQFF. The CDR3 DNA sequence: TGTGCTAGCAGCTTAGATCTAGCGGGAAACAATGAGCAGTTCTTC.

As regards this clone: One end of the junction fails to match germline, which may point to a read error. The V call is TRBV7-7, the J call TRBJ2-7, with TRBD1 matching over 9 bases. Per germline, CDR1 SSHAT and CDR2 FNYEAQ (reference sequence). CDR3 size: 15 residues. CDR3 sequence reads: CASSPGPGTGYEQYF. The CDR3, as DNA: TGTGCTAGCAGCCCCGGACCCGGGACAGGGTACGAGCAGTACTTC. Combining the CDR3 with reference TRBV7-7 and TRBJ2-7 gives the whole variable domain GAGVSQSPRYKVTKRGQDVTLRCDPISSHATLYWYQQALGQGPEFLTYFNYEAQPDKSGLPSDRFSAERPEGSISTLTIQRTEQRDSAMYRCASSPGPGTGYEQYFGPGTRLTVT.

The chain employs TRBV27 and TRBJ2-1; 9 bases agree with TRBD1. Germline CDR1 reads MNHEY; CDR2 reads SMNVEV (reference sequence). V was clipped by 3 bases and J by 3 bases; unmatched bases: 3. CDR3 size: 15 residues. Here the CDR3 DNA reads TGTGCCAGCAGTTTTTTGGGACAGGGCTACAATGAGCAGTTCTTC. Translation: CASSFLGQGYNEQFF.